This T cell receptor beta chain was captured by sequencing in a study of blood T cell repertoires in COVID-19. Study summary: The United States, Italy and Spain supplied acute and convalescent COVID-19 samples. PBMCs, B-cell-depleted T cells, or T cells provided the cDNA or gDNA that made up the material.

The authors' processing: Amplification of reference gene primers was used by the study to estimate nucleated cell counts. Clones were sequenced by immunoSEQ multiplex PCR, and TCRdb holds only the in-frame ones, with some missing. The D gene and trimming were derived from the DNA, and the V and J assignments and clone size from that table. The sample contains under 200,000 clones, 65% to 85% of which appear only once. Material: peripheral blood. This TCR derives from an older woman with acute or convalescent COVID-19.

The CDR3 DNA reads as TGTGCCAGCAGCGGAGGGGGGGCGGCTGAAGCTTTCTTT. Protein product: CASSGGGAAEAFF. The V call is TRBV9, the J call TRBJ1-1, with a weak D call TRBD1 (6 bases). The CDR3 is made up of 13 amino acids. The V and J ends lost 3 bases and 6 bases respectively, with 12 bases between them. CDR1 and CDR2 from the germline V gene are SGDLS and YYNGEE.